Listed below are T cell receptor beta chains from one sample, sequenced in a study of patients and donors after allogeneic stem cell transplantation. TCRdb processed the RT-PCR reads anew with MiXCR; each CDR3 protein has one entry. Seen here are 410,000 or so distinct CDR3 sequences, approximately 16% observed once, and the top ten hold around 7.2%. Input material: blood, either unsorted or a sorted T cell fraction (not recorded which). These receptor sequences come from a human donor who was either an allogeneic HSCT recipient or a stem cell or donor lymphocyte infusion donor (not recorded which). It is not recorded whose cells these are; they may come from a transplant donor. CDR3s include the opening cysteine and the closing phenylalanine or tryptophan. The D gene is left open where the match is weak. Clone size is given for some rows only: seen once, a few or many times, or a class if the clone is expanded.

j_gene | d_gene | abundance | v_gene | CDR3aa | CDR3nt
TRBJ1-1 | . | few | TRBV12-3/TRBV12-4 | CASSLNRFLTEAFF | TGTGCCAGCAGTTTGAACAGGTTTCTCACTGAAGCTTTCTTT
TRBJ2-1 | TRBD2 | . | TRBV5-1 | CASRATSGVYYNEQFF | TGCGCCAGCAGGGCCACTAGCGGGGTTTACTACAATGAGCAGTTCTTC
TRBJ2-5 | . | . | TRBV10-3 | CAISESFPGLQETQYF | TGTGCCATCAGTGAATCATTTCCAGGGCTCCAAGAGACCCAGTACTTC
TRBJ2-2 | . | few | TRBV6-5 | CASSWTQAPGELFF | TGTGCCAGCAGTTGGACGCAGGCCCCCGGGGAGCTGTTTTTT
TRBJ1-5 | . | few | TRBV2 | CASRSGTHSNQPQHF | TGTGCCAGCAGATCCGGGACACATAGCAATCAGCCCCAGCATTTT
TRBJ2-1 | TRBD1 | few | TRBV10-3 | CAISTGQANEQFF | TGTGCCATCAGCACCGGACAGGCGAATGAGCAGTTCTTC
TRBJ2-3 | . | few | TRBV4-2 | CASSQHRGGGYTDTQYF | TGTGCCAGCAGCCAGCACCGTGGAGGGGGCTACACAGATACGCAGTATTTT
TRBJ2-5 | TRBD2 | few | TRBV10-3 | CAISDRNSGDQETQYF | TGTGCCATCAGTGATAGGAATAGCGGGGACCAAGAGACCCAGTACTTT
TRBJ2-7 | . | . | TRBV4-2 | CASSQPWRLGLLTYEQYF | TGTGCCAGCAGCCAACCGTGGAGACTAGGACTGCTGACCTACGAGCAGTACTTC
TRBJ2-2 | . | . | TRBV29-1 | CSVVGPTGELFF | TGCAGCGTTGTGGGTCCCACCGGGGAGCTGTTTTTT
TRBJ1-3 | . | . | TRBV4-3 | CASSQEMTNSGNTIYF | TGCGCCAGCAGCCAAGAAATGACAAATTCTGGAAACACCATATATTTT
TRBJ2-3 | . | few | TRBV5-4 | CASTLGSRYTDTQYF | TGTGCCAGCACTCTTGGAAGTCGGTATACAGATACGCAGTATTTT
TRBJ2-3 | . | . | TRBV24-1 | CATSDLRGSTDTQYF | TGTGCCACCAGTGATCTACGAGGGTCCACAGATACGCAGTATTTT
TRBJ1-6 | TRBD1 | . | TRBV20-1 | CSATQGDRNSPLHF | TGCAGTGCCACACAGGGGGACCGTAATTCACCCCTCCACTTT
TRBJ2-7 | . | few | TRBV3-1 | CASSHGGPYEQYF | TGTGCCAGCAGCCACGGAGGGCCCTACGAGCAGTACTTC
TRBJ2-2 | . | . | TRBV11-3 | CASSYPFVPTNTGELFF | TGTGCCAGCAGCTACCCGTTTGTGCCAACCAACACCGGGGAGCTGTTTTTT
TRBJ1-2 | . | few | TRBV7-2 | CASSIRQAFGYTF | TGTGCCAGCAGCATCCGACAGGCATTTGGCTACACCTTC
TRBJ1-5 | . | . | TRBV19 | CASSGSRDRYPYSNQPQHF | TGTGCCAGTAGTGGAAGCAGGGATAGGTATCCTTATAGCAATCAGCCCCAGCATTTT
TRBJ2-2 | TRBD2 | . | TRBV5-1 | CASSLFGGRSTGELFF | TGCGCCAGCAGCTTGTTTGGCGGGAGGTCCACCGGGGAGCTGTTTTTT
TRBJ2-2 | TRBD1 | few | TRBV6-1 | CASIDRGLGTGELFF | TGTGCCAGCATCGACAGGGGCCTAGGCACCGGGGAGCTGTTTTTT
TRBJ1-2 | . | . | TRBV12-3/TRBV12-4 | CASSSGPSGSEGYGYTF | TGTGCCAGCAGTTCCGGACCCTCGGGATCTGAAGGATATGGCTACACCTTC
TRBJ1-1 | TRBD1 | . | TRBV24-1 | CATSPGQGRSEAFF | TGTGCCACCAGCCCGGGACAGGGAAGAAGTGAAGCTTTCTTT
TRBJ2-1 | TRBD2 | few | TRBV10-3 | CAISGTSGGREQFF | TGTGCCATCAGCGGGACTAGCGGGGGTCGGGAGCAGTTCTTC
TRBJ1-2 | TRBD1 | many | TRBV4-1 | CASSQSFWTGLGYTF | TGCGCCAGCAGCCAGTCCTTTTGGACAGGCTTAGGCTACACCTTC
TRBJ1-1 | . | many | TRBV12-3/TRBV12-4 | CASSSLGRGTEAFF | TGTGCCAGCAGTTCTCTGGGGCGGGGCACTGAAGCTTTCTTT
TRBJ1-2 | . | few | TRBV19 | CASSSPTAANYGYTF | TGTGCCAGTAGTTCTCCGACAGCTGCTAACTATGGCTACACCTTC
TRBJ1-6 | TRBD1 | . | TRBV6-5 | CASSYSSQGGYSPLHF | TGTGCCAGCAGTTACTCGAGTCAGGGGGGTTATTCACCCCTCCACTTT
TRBJ2-3 | . | few | TRBV6-5 | CASSYSRLTTQYF | TGTGCCAGCAGTTACTCGAGGCTCACCACGCAGTATTTT
TRBJ2-2 | TRBD2 | . | TRBV7-3 | CASTPSGRNTGELFF | TGTGCCAGCACCCCTAGCGGGAGGAACACCGGGGAGCTGTTTTTT
TRBJ1-1 | . | few | TRBV20-1 | CSAPNRGGNTEAFF | TGCAGTGCTCCGAACCGCGGAGGGAACACTGAAGCTTTCTTT
TRBJ2-7 | TRBD2 | . | TRBV6-5 | CASSYTRTSGRAEQYF | TGTGCCAGCAGTTACACCCGGACTAGCGGGAGGGCCGAGCAGTACTTC
TRBJ1-2 | . | once | TRBV5-1 | CASSSTRGDGGYTF | TGCGCCAGCAGCTCGACTCGGGGAGATGGTGGCTACACCTTC
TRBJ1-4 | . | few | TRBV7-2 | CASSPRAGSGEKLFF | TGTGCCAGCAGCCCTCGGGCGGGTAGTGGTGAAAAACTGTTTTTT
TRBJ2-1 | . | . | TRBV7-3 | CASSNSYNEQFF | TGTGCCAGCAGTAACAGCTACAATGAGCAGTTCTTC
TRBJ2-4 | . | . | TRBV4-1 | CASSQFVVVWAKNIQYF | TGCGCCAGCAGCCAATTCGTGGTGGTGTGGGCCAAAAACATTCAGTACTTC
TRBJ1-1 | . | . | TRBV25-1 | CASSEGGRGEAFF | TGTGCCAGCAGTGAGGGGGGCCGCGGCGAAGCTTTCTTT
TRBJ2-5 | . | . | TRBV7-9 | CASSRKRTEQETQYF | TGTGCCAGCAGCCGAAAACGGACAGAACAAGAGACCCAGTACTTC
TRBJ2-3 | . | . | TRBV4-3 | CASSQIGRVGDTQYF | TGCGCCAGCAGCCAAATCGGCAGGGTAGGAGATACGCAGTATTTT
TRBJ1-5 | TRBD1 | . | TRBV7-2 | CASSLAPNLAGGQPQHF | TGTGCCAGCAGCTTAGCGCCGAACCTGGCAGGGGGTCAGCCCCAGCATTTT
TRBJ2-1 | . | few | TRBV5-6 | CASSLLSVAQHEQFF | TGTGCCAGCAGCTTGTTATCAGTCGCGCAGCATGAGCAGTTCTTC
TRBJ2-1 | . | few | TRBV24-1 | CATGSGRGGRMNEQFF | TGTGCCACCGGTAGCGGGCGTGGGGGGCGAATGAATGAGCAGTTCTTC
TRBJ1-5 | TRBD1 | few | TRBV15 | CATSRQGGSNQPQHF | TGTGCCACCAGCCGACAGGGTGGAAGCAATCAGCCCCAGCATTTT
TRBJ2-1 | TRBD2 | many | TRBV6-1 | CASSGLAGYNEQFF | TGTGCCAGCAGTGGACTAGCGGGGTACAATGAGCAGTTCTTC